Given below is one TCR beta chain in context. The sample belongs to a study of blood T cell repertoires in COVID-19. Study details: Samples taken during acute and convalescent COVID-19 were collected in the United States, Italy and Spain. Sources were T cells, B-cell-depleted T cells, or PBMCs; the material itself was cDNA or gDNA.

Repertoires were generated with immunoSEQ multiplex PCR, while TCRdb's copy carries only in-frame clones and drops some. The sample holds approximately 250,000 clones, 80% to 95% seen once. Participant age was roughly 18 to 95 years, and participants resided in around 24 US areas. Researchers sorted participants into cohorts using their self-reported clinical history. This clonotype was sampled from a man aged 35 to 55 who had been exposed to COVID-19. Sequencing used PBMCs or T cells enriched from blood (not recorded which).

CDR3 sequence reads: CASRSGTSTYNEQFF. CDR3 bases: TGTGCCAGCCGATCCGGGACTAGCACCTACAATGAGCAGTTCTTC. The chain has TRBV27 and TRBJ2-1, with TRBD2 identical over 9 bases. Trimming at V came to 8 bases and at J to 2 bases, leaving 7 bases not matched to a gene. This CDR3 spans 15 amino acids. CDR1 is MNHEY and CDR2 is SMNVEV in the germline V gene (reference sequence).